The 27 T cell receptor beta chains given below trace back to one sample, sequenced in a study of response to subunit inactivated influenza vaccine. Each CDR3 protein gets one entry after TCRdb re-called the RT-PCR reads with MiXCR. The table includes some 800,000 distinct CDR3 sequences, roughly 20% detected once. The sequenced sample was PBMCs from blood, obtained 4 to 6 days after vaccination. All receptors derive from a man in his fifties or sixties who received an inactivated influenza vaccine.

This clonotype was seen a few times. This chain uses TRBV12-3 or TRBV12-4 with TRBJ1-4; D is possibly TRBD1 (5 bases). V lost 1 base to trimming and J lost 9 bases, with 12 bases between them. The CDR3 runs 14 residues. The CDR3 sequence: CASSLGDRYQKLFF. CDR3 nucleotide sequence: TGTGCCAGCAGTTTAGGGGACCGATACCAAAAACTGTTTTTT.

This clonotype was counted only a few times. V is TRBV7-8 and J is TRBJ1-5, with 8 bases aligning to TRBD1. V was clipped by 5 bases and J by 11 bases; unmatched bases: 5. This CDR3 has 12 amino acids. Germline CDR1 reads SGHVS; CDR2 reads FQNEAQ. The DNA of the CDR3 is TGTGCCAGCAGCCGACAGGGGTCCACCCAGCATTTT. It is translated as CASSRQGSTQHF.

This clonotype was picked up a small number of times. V usage is TRBV12-3 or TRBV12-4 and J usage is TRBJ2-7; 8 bases align to TRBD1. V shed 6 bases, J shed 6 bases, and the junction held 4 bases outside the gene matches. CDR3 length equals 12 residues. The CDR3 loop reads CASSPDRAEQYF. Here the CDR3 DNA reads TGTGCCAGCAGCCCGGACAGGGCCGAGCAGTACTTC.

The genes are TRBV2 and TRBJ2-7; D remains ambiguous. The CDR3 consists of 12 residues. Deletions cut 2 bases from V and 4 bases from J, with 6 bases between. The germline V gene has CDR1 SNHLY and CDR2 FYNNEI. The CDR3 region has the DNA TGTGCCAGCAGTGAATTGACGTACGAGCAGTACTTC. This codes for CASSELTYEQYF.

V gene TRBV20-1 combines with J gene TRBJ1-5; unclear D gene. The CDR3 covers 16 residues. CDR1 is DFQATT, CDR2 SNEGSKA, per germline (reference sequence). Trimming cost V 4 bases and J 0 bases, with 16 bases left between them. The CDR3 sequence: CSAITNRAYSNQPQHF. The CDR3 nucleotides read TGCAGTGCTATTACTAACCGCGCCTATAGCAATCAGCCCCAGCATTTT.

The chain couples TRBV4-2 to TRBJ2-1; TRBD2 agrees at 12 bases. V dropped 5 bases and J dropped 10; count of bases not matched to a gene: 21. Germline V gene data show CDR1 as LGHNA and CDR2 as YNFKEQ. CDR3 length: 19 amino acids. Here the CDR3 DNA reads TGTGCCAGCAGCAGTATCCCCCCTACACGACTAGCGGGAGTAGGAGAGCAGTTCTTC. This sequence encodes CASSSIPPTRLAGVGEQFF.

The chain recombines TRBV20-1 with TRBJ2-1, with D uncertain. The CDR3 sequence is 13 residues long. CDR1 is DFQATT, CDR2 SNEGSKA, per germline (reference sequence). Trimming removed 1 base from V and 5 bases from J, with 9 bases in between. The CDR3, as DNA: TGCAGTGCTAGAGTGGTTGTTGACAATGAGCAGTTCTTC. Residues: CSARVVVDNEQFF.

J is TRBJ2-3 and V is TRBV9; 10 bases agree with TRBD2. This CDR3 comprises 16 residues. Germline loops: CDR1 SGDLS, CDR2 YYNGEE. J gave up 6 bases and V 3 bases, and 10 bases lay outside the gene matches. CDR3 sequence reads: CASSASTGLARDTQYF. The CDR3 bases are TGTGCCAGCAGCGCCAGTACGGGACTAGCGAGGGATACGCAGTATTTT.

This clonotype appeared many times. This chain uses TRBV10-3 with TRBJ1-2; D is unresolved. Deletions cut 0 bases from V and 7 bases from J, with 12 bases between. Germline CDR1 reads ENHRY; CDR2 reads SYGVKD. CDR3 size: 14 residues. The CDR3 DNA is TGTGCCATCAGTGAGTCGGAGGGCTTCTCTGGCTACACCTTC. It specifies CAISESEGFSGYTF.

The V gene is TRBV20-1, the J gene TRBJ2-5, with 9 bases matching TRBD2. This CDR3 has 15 amino acids. The ends lost 8 bases at V and 5 bases at J; junction bases unmatched: 15. Germline V lookup: CDR1 DFQATT, CDR2 SNEGSKA (reference sequence). As DNA, the CDR3 is TGCAGTTGTAAACCGGGACTAGCATCTTCGGAGACCCAGTACTTC. Its translation is CSCKPGLASSETQYF.

This clonotype has just a few counts. The chain recombines TRBV7-8 with TRBJ1-6; TRBD1 matches 9 bases. The CDR3 contains 15 residues. V was clipped by 2 bases and J by 9 bases; unmatched bases: 5. Germline CDR1 SGHVS, CDR2 FQNEAQ. CDR3 nucleotide sequence: TGTGCCAGCAGCTTAAATACAGGGGGCGTTTCACCCCTCCACTTT. It encodes CASSLNTGGVSPLHF.

This clonotype came up a few times. The chain joins TRBV6-5 to TRBJ2-2; D is tentatively TRBD1 or TRBD2 (5 bases each). With 3 bases removed from V and 4 bases from J, the gap between germline ends came to 9 bases. The CDR3 covers 14 residues. Germline V CDR1 and CDR2: MNHEY, SVGAGI. The CDR3 nucleotides read TGTGCCAGCAGTTATGGGGGAGCCACCGGGGAGCTGTTTTTT. This gives the protein CASSYGGATGELFF.

CDR3 in amino acids: CASSLRTSGVLAYNEQFF. CDR3 sequence (DNA): TGTGCCAGTAGTCTTAGGACTAGCGGGGTCCTTGCCTACAATGAGCAGTTCTTC. The rearrangement uses TRBV19 and TRBJ2-1; the match to TRBD2 covers 12 bases. Germline assignment: CDR1 LNHDA and CDR2 SQIVND (reference sequence). The CDR3 has 18 residues. The trim removed 5 bases at V and 2 bases at J, leaving 10 bases unmatched.

This clonotype has more than one count but fewer than ten. CDR3: CASSPDRTDYEQYF. The DNA for the CDR3 is TGTGCCAGTAGCCCTGACAGGACCGATTACGAGCAGTACTTC. The V call is TRBV19, the J call TRBJ2-7, with D perhaps TRBD1 (6 bases). Between the trimmed V and J ends, which lost 6 bases and 4 bases, there was a span of 16 bases. The CDR3 consists of 14 residues. Germline values: CDR1 LNHDA, CDR2 SQIVND (reference sequence).

This clonotype came up many times. The chain employs TRBV5-1 and TRBJ2-1, with 9 bases that match TRBD2. The CDR3 loop spans 16 amino acids. Germline CDR1 is SGHRS and CDR2 is YFSETQ. V was clipped by 0 bases and J by 4 bases; unmatched bases: 5. Written as DNA, the CDR3 is TGCGCCAGCAGCTTGGTGTCGGCGGGAGGGTACAATGAGCAGTTCTTC. It is translated as CASSLVSAGGYNEQFF.

This clonotype was recorded a few times. The CDR3 sequence is CASSLALGTSGRNEQFF. CDR3 nucleotide sequence: TGCGCCAGCAGCTTGGCCCTCGGGACTAGCGGGAGGAATGAGCAGTTCTTC. This sequence joins TRBV5-1 and TRBJ2-1; 15 positions agree with TRBD2. V gave up 0 bases and J gave up 7 bases; unmatched junction bases: 5. Per the germline V gene, CDR1 is SGHRS and CDR2 is YFSETQ. This CDR3 region has 17 residues.

CDR3 region: CASSTRPTDTQYF. In nucleotides, the CDR3 is TGTGCCAGCAGCACTAGACCTACAGATACGCAGTATTTT. This chain links TRBV7-2 with TRBJ2-3; a weak D match, TRBD2 (5 bases). V was cut by 5 bases and J by 3 bases, with 9 bases left in between. Germline values: CDR1 SGHTA, CDR2 FQGNSA. This CDR3 contains 13 residues.

This clonotype was detected a few times. The chain recombines TRBV29-1 with TRBJ2-7, with TRBD2 identical over 11 bases. Germline trimming cut 7 bases from V and 3 bases from J; bases unmatched to any gene: 8. The CDR3 has 14 residues. Looked up from germline, CDR1 is SQVTM and CDR2 is ANQGSEA. CDR3 region: CSAAPSGGNYEQYF. In DNA form, the CDR3 reads TGCAGCGCCGCCCCTAGCGGGGGGAACTACGAGCAGTACTTC.

This rearrangement joins TRBV10-2 to TRBJ2-7, with unresolved D. The CDR3 contains 14 residues. Germline loops: CDR1 WSHSY, CDR2 SAAADI. Deletions cut 5 bases from V and 2 bases from J, with 13 bases between. CDR3 loop: CASSYQYFAYEQYF. The CDR3 coding sequence is TGCGCCAGCAGTTACCAGTATTTCGCCTACGAGCAGTACTTC.

This chain connects TRBV30 to TRBJ2-1; D is possibly TRBD1 or TRBD2 (6 bases each). V dropped 2 bases and J dropped 2 bases, with 7 bases sitting between them. The germline V gene encodes CDR1 GTSNPN and CDR2 SVGIG (reference sequence). The length of the CDR3 is 13 residues. The CDR3 spells CAWSRGAYNEQFF. The CDR3 DNA sequence: TGTGCCTGGAGTAGGGGGGCCTACAATGAGCAGTTCTTC.

This clonotype was observed a handful of times. The chain carries TRBV6-5 and TRBJ2-1; tentative D call: TRBD1 (5 bases). Deletions cut 0 bases from V and 4 bases from J, with 7 bases between. The CDR3 consists of 14 residues. CDR1 and CDR2 (germline): MNHEY, SVGAGI. CDR3 sequence reads: CASSYSDSYNEQFF. The CDR3 DNA reads as TGTGCCAGCAGTTACTCCGACAGTTACAATGAGCAGTTCTTC.

Remarks on this clonotype: Its ends do not fully match the called genes, so a read error is possible. The chain carries TRBV12-3 or TRBV12-4 and TRBJ2-7, with 10 positions matching TRBD1. CDR3 length: 14 amino acids. The CDR3 sequence is CASSLDRGHGEQYF. DNA for the CDR3: TGTGCCAGCAGCTTAGACAGGGGGCATGGAGAGCAGTACTTC.

The genes are TRBV10-2 and TRBJ2-1; no definite D call. Germline lookup yields CDR1 WSHSY and CDR2 SAAADI. This CDR3 is 15 amino acids long. The V end was cut by 3 bases, the J end by 2 bases, with 11 bases between. CDR3 residues: CASSDWAGAYNEQFF. CDR3 nucleotides: TGCGCCAGCAGTGATTGGGCAGGCGCCTACAATGAGCAGTTCTTC.

This clonotype was counted a few times. The V gene is TRBV20-1, the J gene TRBJ2-4, with 8 bases lining up with TRBD1. Per the germline V gene, CDR1 is DFQATT and CDR2 is SNEGSKA (reference sequence). The CDR3 spans 13 residues. V gave up 4 bases and J gave up 14 bases; unmatched junction bases: 13. CDR3 sequence: CSATGGDLSFEYF. In nucleotides, the CDR3 is TGCAGTGCTACAGGGGGCGATTTAAGTTTTGAGTACTTC.

This clonotype occurred a few times. The CDR3 DNA reads as TGTGCCAGCAGCTTAGTGGTGGTAAGCGGGAGCAAAGAGACCCAGTACTTC. This codes for CASSLVVVSGSKETQYF. This chain links TRBV7-9 with TRBJ2-5; 8 bases are a match to TRBD2. The CDR3 is made up of 17 amino acids. Germline V CDR1 and CDR2: SEHNR, FQNEAQ (reference sequence). V gave up 1 base and J gave up 3 bases; unmatched junction bases: 10.

This clonotype was seen a handful of times. This chain uses TRBV7-9 with TRBJ2-5; 9 positions agree with TRBD1. Trimming removed 2 bases from V and 7 bases from J; junction bases left unmatched: 11. The CDR3 sequence is 16 residues long. Germline loops: CDR1 SEHNR, CDR2 FQNEAQ (reference sequence). The CDR3 DNA reads as TGTGCCAGCAGCTTAAAGGGACAGAGGACAGGGGCGACCCAGTACTTC. Translated, it gives CASSLKGQRTGATQYF.

J is TRBJ2-7 and V is TRBV20-1; the match to TRBD2 covers 7 bases. The length of the CDR3 is 15 residues. Germline V gene data show CDR1 as DFQATT and CDR2 as SNEGSKA (reference sequence). V gave up 5 bases and J gave up 0 bases; unmatched junction bases: 10. This CDR3 is CSAHPVGGSSYEQYF. CDR3 nucleotide sequence: TGCAGTGCTCATCCGGTGGGCGGGAGCTCCTACGAGCAGTACTTC.